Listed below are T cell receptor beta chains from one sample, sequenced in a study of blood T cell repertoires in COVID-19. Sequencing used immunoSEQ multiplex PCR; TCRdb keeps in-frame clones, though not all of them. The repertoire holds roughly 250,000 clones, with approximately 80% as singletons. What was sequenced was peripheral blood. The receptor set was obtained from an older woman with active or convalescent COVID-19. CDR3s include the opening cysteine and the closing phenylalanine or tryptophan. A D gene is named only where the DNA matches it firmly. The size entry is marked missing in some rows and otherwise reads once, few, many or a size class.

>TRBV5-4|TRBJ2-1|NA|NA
TGTGCCAGCAGCTTAGAAGAGGGAACCTACAATGAGCAGTTCTTC
CASSLEEGTYNEQFF
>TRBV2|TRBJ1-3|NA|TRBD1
TGTGCCAGCAGTGAAGCTCGGACAGGGGGGTATGGAAACACCATATATTTT
CASSEARTGGYGNTIYF
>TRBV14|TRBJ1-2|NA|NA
TGTGCCAGCAGCCAAGAGAACAATCGAAACTATGGCTACACCTTC
CASSQENNRNYGYTF
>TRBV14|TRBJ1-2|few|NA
TGTGCCAGCAGCCTCGAGGGAGGTGGGAACTATGGCTACACCTTC
CASSLEGGGNYGYTF
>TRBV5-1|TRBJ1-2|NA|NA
TGCGCCAGCAGCTTTCAGGAATCAGGTTCAGGGATTCAAGATGGCTACACCTTC
CASSFQESGSGIQDGYTF
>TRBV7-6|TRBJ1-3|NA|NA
TGTGCCAGCAGCTTAGCGTGGCAGGCCTCTGGAAACACCATATATTTT
CASSLAWQASGNTIYF
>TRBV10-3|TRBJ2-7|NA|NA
TGTGCCATCAGTGAACCAGCAGGGGGGCCGCAGTACTTC
CAISEPAGGPQYF
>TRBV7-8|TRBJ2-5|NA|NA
TGTGCCTCCGAAGAGCGGATTCAAGAGACCCAGTACTTC
CASEERIQETQYF
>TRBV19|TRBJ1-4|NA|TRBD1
TGTGCCAGTAGTACGTCTCGGACAGGGGGCGATGAAAAACTGTTTTTT
CASSTSRTGGDEKLFF
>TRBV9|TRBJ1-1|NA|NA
TGTGCCAGCAGTGTACAGGGGAACACTGAAGCTTTCTTT
CASSVQGNTEAFF